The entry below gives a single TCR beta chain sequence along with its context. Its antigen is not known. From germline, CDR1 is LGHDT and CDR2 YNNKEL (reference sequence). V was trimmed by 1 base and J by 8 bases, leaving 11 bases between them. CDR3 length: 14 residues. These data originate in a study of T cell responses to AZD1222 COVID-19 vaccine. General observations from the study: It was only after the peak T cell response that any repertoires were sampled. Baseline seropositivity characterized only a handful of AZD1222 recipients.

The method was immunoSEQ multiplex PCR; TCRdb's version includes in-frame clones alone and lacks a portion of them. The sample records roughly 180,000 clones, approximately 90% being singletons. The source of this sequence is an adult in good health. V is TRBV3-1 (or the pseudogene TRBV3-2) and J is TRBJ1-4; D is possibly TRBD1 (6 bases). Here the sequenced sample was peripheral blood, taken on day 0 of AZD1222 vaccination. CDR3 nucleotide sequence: TGTGCCAGCAGCCAAGCGGGGGGGGCCGAAAAACTGTTTTTT. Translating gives CASSQAGGAEKLFF.